Listed below are T cell receptor beta chains from one sample, sequenced in a study of OX40 agonist ivuxolimab in advanced cancers. Here immunoSEQ multiplex PCR was the method, and the copy in TCRdb shows in-frame clones only, minus some. The table has some 100,000 clones, about 87% seen once. Sequenced material: CD4+ or CD8+ T cells sorted from blood, taken in a trial of the OX40 agonist ivuxolimab. These receptors all come from an adult with an advanced solid tumor such as melanoma, head and neck, liver or kidney cancer. Each CDR3 is given with its conserved first and last residue. The D gene is left open where the match is weak. Clone sizes are given selectively: once, few, many, or a class where the clone is expanded.

D	J	size	V	CDR3	DNA
NA	TRBJ1-1	few	TRBV11-2	CASRIQVPNTEAFF	TGTGCCAGCAGAATACAGGTCCCGAACACTGAAGCTTTCTTT
NA	TRBJ1-2	NA	TRBV6-1	CASSEAHPGKGGYNGYTF	TGTGCCAGCAGTGAAGCGCATCCAGGCAAAGGAGGGTATAATGGCTACACCTTC
NA	TRBJ1-1	NA	TRBV6-5	CASSYGQGSGAAFF	TGTGCCAGCAGTTACGGCCAAGGGTCTGGGGCGGCTTTCTTT
NA	TRBJ1-5	NA	TRBV7-2	CASSQPSGEGSQPQHF	TGTGCCAGCAGCCAGCCGTCGGGGGAGGGTAGTCAGCCCCAGCATTTT
NA	TRBJ1-2	NA	TRBV5-1	CASSLDGRNYGYTF	TGCGCCAGCAGCTTGGATGGCAGAAACTATGGCTACACCTTC
TRBD1	TRBJ2-7	NA	TRBV2	CASTRRTGFPLISYEQYF	TGTGCCAGCACCAGAAGGACAGGGTTTCCTTTAATCTCCTACGAGCAGTACTTC
TRBD2	TRBJ2-5	NA	TRBV5-1	CASRAGLVGETQYF	TGCGCCAGCAGGGCGGGACTAGTAGGGGAGACCCAGTACTTC
NA	TRBJ1-6	NA	TRBV30	CAWSVLRTPLHF	TGTGCCTGGAGTGTTTTAAGGACACCCCTCCACTTT
TRBD1	TRBJ2-3	NA	TRBV30	CAWSAVPGQGSDTQYF	TGTGCCTGGAGCGCCGTTCCGGGACAGGGGTCAGATACGCAGTATTTT
TRBD1	TRBJ1-2	NA	TRBV5-4	CASTFHTGGYGGYTF	TGTGCCAGCACTTTCCATACAGGGGGCTATGGCGGCTACACCTTC
NA	TRBJ1-2	NA	TRBV19	CASSIDLVPTNYGYTF	TGTGCCAGTAGTATAGATCTTGTCCCGACGAACTATGGCTACACCTTC
NA	TRBJ2-5	NA	TRBV7-9	CASSPFRAEETQYF	TGTGCCAGCAGCCCTTTTCGGGCGGAGGAGACCCAGTACTTC
NA	TRBJ2-1	NA	TRBV25-1	CASSDYGNEQFF	TGTGCCAGCAGTGATTACGGCAATGAGCAGTTCTTC
NA	TRBJ2-7	NA	TRBV27	CASSSSYEQYF	TGTGCCAGCAGTTCCTCCTACGAGCAGTACTTC
NA	TRBJ1-1	NA	TRBV29-1	CSVIGGAGNTEAFF	TGCAGCGTTATTGGGGGGGCAGGGAACACTGAAGCTTTCTTT
NA	TRBJ2-7	NA	TRBV28	CASSPQVLPYEQYF	TGTGCCAGCAGTCCTCAGGTCCTTCCCTACGAGCAGTACTTC
NA	TRBJ1-3	NA	TRBV7-2	CASSGRLNSGNTIYF	TGTGCCAGCAGCGGACGACTGAACTCTGGAAACACCATATATTTT
NA	TRBJ2-5	NA	TRBV5-1	CASSLTLNRELGETQYF	TGCGCCAGCAGCCTGACCTTAAACAGGGAATTAGGGGAGACCCAGTACTTC
NA	TRBJ2-7	NA	TRBV5-8	CASSPGHSYEQYF	TGTGCCAGCAGCCCGGGCCACTCCTACGAGCAGTACTTC
TRBD1	TRBJ1-5	NA	TRBV15	CATSRGQGYQPQHF	TGTGCCACCAGCAGAGGACAGGGTTATCAGCCCCAGCATTTT
NA	TRBJ1-6	NA	TRBV19	CASSRTTYNSPLHF	TGTGCCAGTAGTCGGACTACCTATAATTCACCCCTCCACTTT
NA	TRBJ1-2	few	TRBV5-1	CASSEGGIMLSGYTF	TGCGCCAGCAGCGAGGGGGGTATCATGTTGAGTGGCTACACCTTC
NA	TRBJ1-6	NA	TRBV5-1	CASNRDADNSPLHF	TGCGCCAGCAACCGGGACGCCGATAATTCACCCCTCCACTTT
TRBD2	TRBJ2-4	NA	TRBV15	CATSRGSGGASQAKNIQYF	TGTGCCACCAGCAGAGGGAGCGGGGGGGCCTCCCAAGCCAAAAACATTCAGTACTTC
NA	TRBJ1-6	NA	TRBV10-3	CAIRMMMKDSPLHF	TGTGCCATCAGGATGATGATGAAGGATTCACCCCTCCACTTT
NA	TRBJ2-3	NA	TRBV5-1	CASSLATGVRTDTQYF	TGCGCCAGCAGCTTGGCGACCGGCGTCCGCACAGATACGCAGTATTTT
TRBD1	TRBJ1-2	NA	TRBV28	CASSLSGTGGNYGYTF	TGTGCCAGCAGTTTATCGGGGACAGGGGGTAACTATGGCTACACCTTC
TRBD1	TRBJ1-3	once	TRBV19	CASSRGQGNTIYF	TGTGCCAGTAGCCGGGGACAGGGAAACACCATATATTTT
NA	TRBJ1-6	NA	TRBV6-6	CASGLFSPLHF	TGTGCCAGCGGGTTGTTTTCACCCCTCCACTTT
NA	TRBJ2-2	NA	TRBV28	CASSLGTLNTGELFF	TGTGCCAGCAGTTTGGGGACACTTAACACCGGGGAGCTGTTTTTT
TRBD2	TRBJ2-1	NA	TRBV19	CASSVGTSGGLARNEQFF	TGTGCCAGTAGTGTCGGGACTAGCGGGGGACTAGCCCGGAATGAGCAGTTCTTC
NA	TRBJ2-7	NA	TRBV2	CASSGQVAGYEQYF	TGTGCCAGCAGTGGTCAGGTCGCCGGGTACGAGCAGTACTTC
NA	TRBJ2-5	NA	TRBV29-1	CSGGQQETQYF	TGCAGCGGTGGACAGCAAGAGACCCAGTACTTC
NA	TRBJ1-3	NA	TRBV9	CASSVDAVSGNTIYF	TGTGCCAGCAGCGTAGATGCAGTCTCAGGAAACACCATATATTTT
TRBD2	TRBJ2-3	NA	TRBV5-6	CASSLAGTSGGLNTQYF	TGTGCCAGCAGCTTGGCCGGGACTAGCGGGGGGTTGAATACGCAGTATTTT
TRBD1	TRBJ2-5	NA	TRBV28	CASSVGGTGAAKGQYF	TGTGCCAGCAGTGTAGGGGGGACAGGGGCCGCGAAAGGGCAGTACTTC
TRBD1	TRBJ2-4	NA	TRBV30	CAWGPRDSLKNIQYF	TGTGCCTGGGGTCCCCGGGACAGCCTCAAAAACATTCAGTACTTC
TRBD1	TRBJ2-7	NA	TRBV5-1	CASSLLGTDYEQYF	TGCGCCAGCAGCTTGTTGGGGACAGACTACGAGCAGTACTTC
TRBD1	TRBJ2-1	NA	TRBV4-1	CASSPGQGENERNEQFF	TGCGCCAGCAGCCCCGGACAGGGAGAAAACGAGAGGAATGAGCAGTTCTTC
NA	TRBJ1-2	NA	TRBV12-5	CASGLAGHIGGYTF	TGTGCTAGTGGTTTGGCGGGACATATAGGAGGCTACACCTTC
NA	TRBJ1-6	NA	TRBV7-9	CASSLESWGSPLHF	TGTGCCAGCAGCTTAGAGAGTTGGGGTTCACCCCTCCACTTT
NA	TRBJ2-5	NA	TRBV7-9	CASSRLEGGAETQYF	TGTGCCAGCAGCCGACTCGAGGGGGGCGCGGAGACCCAGTACTTC
NA	TRBJ2-1	once	TRBV5-1	CASSPAAGSSSYNEQFF	TGCGCCAGCAGCCCGGCCGCAGGGTCAAGCTCCTACAATGAGCAGTTCTTC
TRBD1	TRBJ2-7	NA	TRBV18	CASSPGQIHSYEQYF	TGTGCCAGCTCACCGGGACAGATACACTCCTACGAGCAGTACTTC
NA	TRBJ1-3	once	TRBV7-2	CASSLGRSGNTIYF	TGTGCCAGCAGCTTAGGGCGCTCTGGAAACACCATATATTTT
TRBD1	TRBJ2-7	once	TRBV28	CASIQGQGTHEQYF	TGTGCCAGCATCCAAGGACAGGGAACACACGAGCAGTACTTC
NA	TRBJ2-7	NA	TRBV9	CASSVGVGQGSYEQYF	TGTGCCAGCAGCGTAGGCGTGGGTCAGGGCTCCTACGAGCAGTACTTC
TRBD1	TRBJ2-5	NA	TRBV5-1	CASSRTGFQETQYF	TGCGCCAGCAGCAGGACAGGATTTCAAGAGACCCAGTACTTC
TRBD1	TRBJ1-1	NA	TRBV6-6	CASRTGVSEAFF	TGTGCCAGCAGGACAGGGGTCTCTGAAGCTTTCTTT
TRBD1	TRBJ2-1	NA	TRBV6-4	CASSDTRTGRRFF	TGTGCCAGCAGTGACACCCGGACAGGTAGACGGTTCTTC